Detailed here is one T cell receptor beta chain. The data were taken from a study of technical replicates of blood from several donors. TCRdb's copy holds only in-frame clones and misses some; the assay was immunoSEQ multiplex PCR. Of roughly 15,000 clones listed, roughly 84% were seen once; the top ten hold roughly 12%. Germline CDR1 is LNHDA and CDR2 is SQIVND (reference sequence). V was pared by 7 bases and J by 7 bases, with 10 bases of the junction left unmatched. The CDR3 has 14 amino acids. Specimen: PBMCs. The chain uses TRBV19 and TRBJ2-1; 7 nucleotides align to TRBD2. This receptor was obtained from a human donor in good health. DNA for the CDR3: TGTGCCAGTAACACAGCGGGATTATCGAATGAGCAGTTCTTC. As protein: CASNTAGLSNEQFF.